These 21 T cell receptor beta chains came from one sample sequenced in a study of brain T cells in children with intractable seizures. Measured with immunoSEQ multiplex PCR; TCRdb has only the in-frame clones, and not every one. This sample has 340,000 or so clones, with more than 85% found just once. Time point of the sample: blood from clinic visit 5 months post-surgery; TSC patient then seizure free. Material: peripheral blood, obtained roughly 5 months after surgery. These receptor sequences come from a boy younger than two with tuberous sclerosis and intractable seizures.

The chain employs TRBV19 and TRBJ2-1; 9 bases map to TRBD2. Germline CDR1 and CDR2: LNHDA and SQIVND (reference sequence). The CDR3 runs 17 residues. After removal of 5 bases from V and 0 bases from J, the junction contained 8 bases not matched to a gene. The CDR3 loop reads CASSSSGRRSSYNEQFF. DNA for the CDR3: TGTGCCAGTAGTTCCAGCGGGAGGAGGAGCTCCTACAATGAGCAGTTCTTC.

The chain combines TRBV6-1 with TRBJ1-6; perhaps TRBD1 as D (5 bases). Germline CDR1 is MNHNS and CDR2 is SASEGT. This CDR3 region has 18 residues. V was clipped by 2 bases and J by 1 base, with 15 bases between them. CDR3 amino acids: CASSESGLWVSYNSPLHF. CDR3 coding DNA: TGTGCCAGCAGTGAATCGGGACTCTGGGTTTCCTATAATTCACCCCTCCACTTT.

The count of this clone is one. CDR3 in amino acids: CASSQDRAVDNSPLHF. DNA for the CDR3: TGCGCCAGCAGCCAAGACCGAGCGGTGGATAATTCACCCCTCCACTTT. The V and J genes are TRBV4-1 and TRBJ1-6; no clear D. This CDR3 contains 16 residues. V lost 0 bases and J 5 bases, leaving 11 bases between the germline ends. The germline V gene has CDR1 MGHRA and CDR2 YSYEKL.

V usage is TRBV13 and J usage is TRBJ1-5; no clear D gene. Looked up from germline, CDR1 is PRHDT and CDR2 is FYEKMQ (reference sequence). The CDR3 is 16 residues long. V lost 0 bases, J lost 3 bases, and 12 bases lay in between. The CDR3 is CASSLGGPRDNQPQHF. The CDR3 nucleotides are TGTGCCAGCAGCTTAGGAGGTCCCAGAGACAATCAGCCCCAGCATTTT.

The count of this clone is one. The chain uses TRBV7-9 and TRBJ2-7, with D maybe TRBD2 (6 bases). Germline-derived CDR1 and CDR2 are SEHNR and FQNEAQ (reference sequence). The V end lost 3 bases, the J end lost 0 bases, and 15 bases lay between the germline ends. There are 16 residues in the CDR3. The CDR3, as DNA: TGTGCCAGCAGCTTTAGCACTAGCTACAACTCCTACGAGCAGTACTTC. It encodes CASSFSTSYNSYEQYF.

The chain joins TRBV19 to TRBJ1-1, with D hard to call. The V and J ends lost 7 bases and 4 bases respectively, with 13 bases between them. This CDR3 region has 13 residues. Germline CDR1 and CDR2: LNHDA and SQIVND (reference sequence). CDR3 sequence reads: CASKWEWGTEAFF. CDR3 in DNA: TGTGCCAGTAAATGGGAATGGGGCACTGAAGCTTTCTTT.

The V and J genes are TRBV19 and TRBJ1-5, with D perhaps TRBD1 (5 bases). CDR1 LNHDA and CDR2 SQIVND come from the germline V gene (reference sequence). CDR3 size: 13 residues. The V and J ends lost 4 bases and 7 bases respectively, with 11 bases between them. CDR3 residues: CASSREGNQPQHF. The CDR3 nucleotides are TGTGCCAGTAGTAGGGAGGGGAACCAGCCCCAGCATTTT.

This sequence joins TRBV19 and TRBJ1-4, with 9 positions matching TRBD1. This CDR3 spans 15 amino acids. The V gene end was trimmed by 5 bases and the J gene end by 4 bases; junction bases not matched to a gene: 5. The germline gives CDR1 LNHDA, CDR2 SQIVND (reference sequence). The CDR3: CASSQGTGNNEKLFF. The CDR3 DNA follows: TGTGCCAGTAGTCAAGGGACAGGGAATAATGAAAAACTGTTTTTT.

The CDR3 nucleotides are TGCGCCAGCAGCTCAAGACTAGCGGGAGGGGAGAATGAGCAGTTCTTC. The encoded protein is CASSSRLAGGENEQFF. V is TRBV5-1 and J is TRBJ2-1; 14 bases align to TRBD2. The CDR3 consists of 16 residues. V lost 3 bases, J lost 7 bases, and 6 bases stayed unmatched. Germline V lookup: CDR1 SGHRS, CDR2 YFSETQ.

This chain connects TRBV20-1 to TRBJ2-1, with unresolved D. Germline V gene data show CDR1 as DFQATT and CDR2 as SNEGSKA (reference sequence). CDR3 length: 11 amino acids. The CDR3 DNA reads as TGCAGCGGAATAGAGTACAATGAGCAGTTCTTC. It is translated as CSGIEYNEQFF.

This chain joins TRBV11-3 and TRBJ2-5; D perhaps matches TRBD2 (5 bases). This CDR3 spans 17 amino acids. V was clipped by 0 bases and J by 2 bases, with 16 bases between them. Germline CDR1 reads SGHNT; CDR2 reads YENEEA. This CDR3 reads CASSLEVRRRSQETQYF. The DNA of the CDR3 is TGTGCCAGCAGCTTAGAGGTCCGGCGGAGGAGTCAAGAGACCCAGTACTTC.

The CDR3 is CASSPPVPYNEQFF. In DNA form, the CDR3 reads TGTGCCAGCAGCCCACCGGTGCCCTACAATGAGCAGTTCTTC. The chain carries TRBV7-9 and TRBJ2-1; D is uncertain. Deletions cut 5 bases from V and 2 bases from J, with 10 bases between. The germline CDR1 and CDR2 sequences are SEHNR and FQNEAQ (reference sequence). The CDR3 loop spans 14 amino acids.

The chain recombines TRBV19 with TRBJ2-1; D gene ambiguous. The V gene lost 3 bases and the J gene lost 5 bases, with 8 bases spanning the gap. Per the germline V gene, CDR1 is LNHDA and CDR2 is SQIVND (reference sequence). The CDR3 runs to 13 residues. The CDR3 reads CASSIIENNEQFF. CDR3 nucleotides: TGTGCCAGTAGTATCATAGAAAACAATGAGCAGTTCTTC. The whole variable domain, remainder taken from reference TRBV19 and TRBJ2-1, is DGGITQSPKYLFRKEGQNVTLSCEQNLNHDAMYWYRQDPGQGLRLIYYSQIVNDFQKGDIAEGYSVSREKKESFPLTVTSAQKNPTAFYLCASSIIENNEQFFGPGTRLTVL.

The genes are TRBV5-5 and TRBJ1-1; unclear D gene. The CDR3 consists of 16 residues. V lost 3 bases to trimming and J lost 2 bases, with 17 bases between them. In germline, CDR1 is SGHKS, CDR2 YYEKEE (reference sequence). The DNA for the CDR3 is TGTGCCAGCAGCTCATTAGGACGGAGCTTTAACACTGAAGCTTTCTTT. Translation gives CASSSLGRSFNTEAFF.

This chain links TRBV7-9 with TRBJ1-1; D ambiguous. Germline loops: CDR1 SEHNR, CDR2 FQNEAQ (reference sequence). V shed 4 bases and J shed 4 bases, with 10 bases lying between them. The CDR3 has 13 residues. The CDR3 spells CASSWEGSTEAFF. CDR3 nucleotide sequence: TGTGCCAGCAGCTGGGAAGGGAGCACTGAAGCTTTCTTT.

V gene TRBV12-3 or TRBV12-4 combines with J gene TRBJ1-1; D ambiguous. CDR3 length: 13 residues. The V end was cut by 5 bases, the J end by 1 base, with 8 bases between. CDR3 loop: CASSAHQNTEAFF. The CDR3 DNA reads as TGTGCCAGCAGTGCCCACCAGAACACTGAAGCTTTCTTT.

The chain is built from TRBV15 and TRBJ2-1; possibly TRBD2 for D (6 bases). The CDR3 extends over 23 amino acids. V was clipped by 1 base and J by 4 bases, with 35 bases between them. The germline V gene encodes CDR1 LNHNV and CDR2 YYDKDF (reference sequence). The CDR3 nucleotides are TGTGCCACCAGCAGAGCGCGATCACAGGAGGGCCCCGCCGGCGTAGAGGAATACAATGAGCAGTTCTTC. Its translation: CATSRARSQEGPAGVEEYNEQFF.

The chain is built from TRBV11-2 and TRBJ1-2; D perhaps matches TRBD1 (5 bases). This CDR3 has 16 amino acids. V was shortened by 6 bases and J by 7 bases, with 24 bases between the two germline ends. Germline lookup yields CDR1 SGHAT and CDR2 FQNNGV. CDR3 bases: TGTGCCAGCAGACCATTTCCGGGACCACCCCGGGGTGGCTACACCTTC. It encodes CASRPFPGPPRGGYTF.

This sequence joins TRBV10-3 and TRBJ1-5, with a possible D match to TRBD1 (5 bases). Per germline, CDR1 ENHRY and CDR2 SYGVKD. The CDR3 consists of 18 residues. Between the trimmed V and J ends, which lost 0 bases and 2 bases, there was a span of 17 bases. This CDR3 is CAISESWGSGERNQPQHF. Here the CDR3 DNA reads TGTGCCATCAGTGAGTCGTGGGGATCGGGGGAGCGCAATCAGCCCCAGCATTTT.

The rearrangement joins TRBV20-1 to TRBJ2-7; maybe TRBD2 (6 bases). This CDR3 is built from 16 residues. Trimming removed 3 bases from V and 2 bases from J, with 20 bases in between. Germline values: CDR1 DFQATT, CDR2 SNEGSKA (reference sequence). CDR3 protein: CSASRSGETPPYEQYF. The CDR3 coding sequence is TGCAGTGCTAGTCGATCGGGAGAGACCCCACCCTACGAGCAGTACTTC.

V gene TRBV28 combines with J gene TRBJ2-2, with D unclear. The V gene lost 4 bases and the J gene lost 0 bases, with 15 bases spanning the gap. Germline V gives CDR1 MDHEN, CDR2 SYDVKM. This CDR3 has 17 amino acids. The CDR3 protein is CASSSFSTPANTGELFF. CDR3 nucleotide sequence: TGTGCCAGCAGTTCTTTCTCGACTCCCGCGAACACCGGGGAGCTGTTTTTT.